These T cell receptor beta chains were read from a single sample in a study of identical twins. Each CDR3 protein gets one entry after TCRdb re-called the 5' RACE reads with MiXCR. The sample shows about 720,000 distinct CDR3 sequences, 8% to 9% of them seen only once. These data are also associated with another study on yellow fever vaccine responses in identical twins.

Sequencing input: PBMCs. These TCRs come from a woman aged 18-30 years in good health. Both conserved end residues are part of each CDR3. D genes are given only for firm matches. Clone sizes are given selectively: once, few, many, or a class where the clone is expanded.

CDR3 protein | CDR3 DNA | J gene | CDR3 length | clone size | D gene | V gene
CASSQEASGNTIYF | TGCGCCAGCAGCCAAGAAGCCTCTGGAAACACCATATATTTT | TRBJ1-3 | 14 | few | - | TRBV4-3
CATSRDRLSTDTQYF | TGTGCCACCAGCAGGGACAGACTAAGCACAGATACGCAGTATTTT | TRBJ2-3 | 15 | many | - | TRBV15
CASSFRTTAVYEQYF | TGTGCCAGCAGCTTCCGGACCACGGCAGTCTACGAGCAGTACTTC | TRBJ2-7 | 15 | - | - | TRBV5-5
CASSQAPGQGLDEQYF | TGCGCCAGCAGCCAAGCACCGGGACAGGGGCTCGACGAGCAGTACTTC | TRBJ2-7 | 16 | few | TRBD1 | TRBV4-1
CASSQGDSSGNTIYF | TGCGCCAGCAGCCAAGGGGACAGCTCTGGAAACACCATATATTTT | TRBJ1-3 | 15 | few | TRBD1 | TRBV4-1
CATSDYASTLNNEQFF | TGTGCCACCAGTGATTACGCCAGCACCTTGAACAATGAGCAGTTCTTC | TRBJ2-1 | 16 | few | - | TRBV24-1
CASSPQGATYEQYF | TGTGCCAGTAGTCCACAGGGGGCCACCTACGAGCAGTACTTC | TRBJ2-7 | 14 | - | TRBD1 | TRBV19
CASSLEMDRGHQYF | TGTGCCAGCAGTCTAGAGATGGACAGGGGGCATCAGTACTTC | TRBJ2-7 | 14 | many | TRBD1 | TRBV12-3/TRBV12-4
CASSLARSWGSGNTIYF | TGTGCCAGCAGTTTAGCCCGCTCTTGGGGGTCGGGAAACACCATATATTTT | TRBJ1-3 | 17 | - | - | TRBV12-3/TRBV12-4
CASSRQGGGETQYF | TGTGCCAGCAGCCGCCAAGGGGGGGGGGAGACCCAGTACTTC | TRBJ2-5 | 14 | - | - | TRBV3-1
CASSRTGLTGELFF | TGTGCCAGCTCGCGGACAGGGTTAACCGGGGAGCTGTTTTTT | TRBJ2-2 | 14 | - | TRBD1 | TRBV28
CASSQSSVGELFF | TGTGCCAGCAGCCAGTCTAGTGTCGGGGAGCTGTTTTTT | TRBJ2-2 | 13 | few | - | TRBV4-2
CASSLLALRATGELFF | TGTGCCAGCAGCTTATTGGCCTTGAGGGCTACCGGGGAGCTGTTTTTT | TRBJ2-2 | 16 | few | - | TRBV7-9
CASRLPSSYEQYF | TGTGCCAGCAGGCTACCTAGCTCCTACGAGCAGTACTTC | TRBJ2-7 | 13 | - | - | TRBV2
CATSFPRQRDTQYF | TGTGCCACCAGTTTTCCCAGGCAGAGGGATACGCAGTATTTT | TRBJ2-3 | 14 | few | - | TRBV24-1
CASTTRQRTYF | TGTGCCAGCACCACAAGACAGCGGACGTACTTC | TRBJ2-5 | 11 | - | - | TRBV3-1
CASSPVGEETQYF | TGTGCCAGCTCACCAGTTGGGGAAGAGACCCAGTACTTC | TRBJ2-5 | 13 | - | - | TRBV18
CASSLGSLNTGELFF | TGCGCCAGCAGCTTGGGATCCCTAAACACCGGGGAGCTGTTTTTT | TRBJ2-2 | 15 | many | - | TRBV5-1
CASRSERHYTDTQYF | TGCGCCAGCAGGTCAGAACGACACTACACAGATACGCAGTATTTT | TRBJ2-3 | 15 | - | - | TRBV4-1
CASNRDRSYNEQFF | TGTGCCAGCAACCGGGACAGGTCCTACAATGAGCAGTTCTTC | TRBJ2-1 | 14 | few | TRBD1 | TRBV7-9
CATSRDLRWQGDRRQPQHF | TGTGCCACCAGCAGAGATCTCCGGTGGCAGGGGGATCGGAGGCAGCCCCAGCATTTT | TRBJ1-5 | 19 | - | TRBD1 | TRBV15
CASSQKKDTDTQYF | TGTGCCAGCAGCCAGAAAAAAGACACAGATACGCAGTATTTT | TRBJ2-3 | 14 | few | - | TRBV4-2
CASSQVPGGRTDTQYF | TGCGCCAGCAGCCAAGTTCCGGGAGGGCGCACAGATACGCAGTATTTT | TRBJ2-3 | 16 | - | TRBD2 | TRBV4-1
CASSRTQGTNTEAFF | TGTGCCAGCAGCCGAACACAAGGGACCAACACTGAAGCTTTCTTT | TRBJ1-1 | 15 | few | - | TRBV12-3/TRBV12-4
CASSLGASGYNEQFF | TGTGCCAGCAGTTTAGGGGCTTCCGGCTACAATGAGCAGTTCTTC | TRBJ2-1 | 15 | many | - | TRBV7-9
CASSLLGVADTQYF | TGCGCCAGCAGCTTGTTGGGGGTGGCAGATACGCAGTATTTT | TRBJ2-3 | 14 | - | - | TRBV5-1
CASSNTPYEQYF | TGTGCCAGCAGCAACACACCGTACGAGCAGTACTTC | TRBJ2-7 | 12 | few | - | TRBV6-2/TRBV6-3
CASSPGRNSGANVLTF | TGTGCCAGCAGCCCGGGACGGAACTCTGGGGCCAACGTCCTGACTTTC | TRBJ2-6 | 16 | many | - | TRBV12-3/TRBV12-4
CASSLTSGRDTGELFF | TGTGCCAGCAGCTTAACTAGCGGGAGGGACACCGGGGAGCTGTTTTTT | TRBJ2-2 | 16 | - | TRBD2 | TRBV7-2
CSAVRSGLAGDPYNEQFF | TGCAGTGCTGTACGATCCGGACTAGCGGGAGACCCCTACAATGAGCAGTTCTTC | TRBJ2-1 | 18 | many | TRBD2 | TRBV20-1
CAVGGGEGIQYF | TGTGCCGTAGGGGGAGGGGAGGGCATTCAGTACTTC | TRBJ2-4 | 12 | - | - | TRBV7-2
CASSPGLGNEQFF | TGTGCCAGCTCACCCGGACTGGGCAATGAGCAGTTCTTC | TRBJ2-1 | 13 | many | - | TRBV18
CASSFGQINQPQHF | TGTGCCAGCAGCTTCGGACAGATCAATCAGCCCCAGCATTTT | TRBJ1-5 | 14 | - | - | TRBV7-9
CASSSQGWGGHETQYF | TGTGCCAGCAGCTCGCAGGGTTGGGGGGGCCATGAGACCCAGTACTTC | TRBJ2-5 | 16 | - | - | TRBV7-2
CASSPGWGGQETQYF | TGTGCCAGCAGTCCCGGGTGGGGTGGGCAAGAGACCCAGTACTTC | TRBJ2-5 | 15 | few | - | TRBV9
CASSYPPRLTQYF | TGTGCCAGCAGTTACCCCCCGCGCCTCACTCAGTACTTC | TRBJ2-4 | 13 | - | - | TRBV6-2/TRBV6-3
CASSQTSLAPEQYF | TGTGCCAGCAGCCAAACTTCACTAGCGCCCGAGCAGTACTTC | TRBJ2-7 | 14 | few | TRBD2 | TRBV4-2
CASSQDARADTQYF | TGCGCCAGCAGCCAAGATGCCCGGGCAGATACGCAGTATTTT | TRBJ2-3 | 14 | many | - | TRBV4-3
CASSQDPRDRQAFF | TGTGCCAGCAGCCAAGATCCCAGGGATCGCCAAGCTTTCTTT | TRBJ1-1 | 14 | few | - | TRBV3-1
CSARSGLPQETQYF | TGCAGTGCTAGGTCGGGACTCCCGCAAGAGACCCAGTACTTC | TRBJ2-5 | 14 | few | - | TRBV20-1